This T cell receptor (beta chain) was observed in a study of identical twins. Healthy Caucasian individuals made up all the donors. There are many counts of this clonotype. V was clipped by 1 base and J by 4 bases, with 10 bases between them. The CDR3 totals 14 residues. Germline CDR1 reads SEHNR; CDR2 reads FQNEAQ (reference sequence). TCRdb re-called the 5' RACE reads with MiXCR, one entry per CDR3 protein. Among hundreds of thousands of distinct CDR3 sequences listed, roughly 20% were seen once. These same records also appear under a second study, on T cells expressing NK-cell markers. As reported in that work: TCR beta repertoires came from sorted CD3+CD56+NKG2C+, CD3+CD56+NKG2C- and CD3+CD56-NKG2C+ T cells. Dominant NKG2C+ clonotypes made up about 1.0-8% of CD8+ T cells in about six donors.

The chain joins TRBV7-9 to TRBJ1-1, with TRBD1 as a possible D gene (5 bases). This clonotype was obtained from a young woman in good health. Sequenced input: PBMCs. The DNA of the CDR3 is TGTGCCAGCAGCTTAGGGGGGGGGAGCACTGAAGCTTTCTTT. It translates to CASSLGGGSTEAFF.